A selection of T cell receptor beta chains follows, all from one sample in a study of tumor-infiltrating lymphocytes in primary liver carcinoma. TCRdb used MiXCR to reprocess the multiplex PCR reads, holding one entry per CDR3 protein. The repertoire holds about 97,000 distinct CDR3 sequences, with approximately 70% as singletons. The sequenced material came from liver tumor tissue from sampling region 2. The receptors shown here come from a woman between 55 and 75 years old with primary liver carcinoma and hepatitis B virus infection. CDR3s include the opening cysteine and the closing phenylalanine or tryptophan. D genes are given only for firm matches. The size field is filled for only some rows; it gives once, few, many or a size class.

TRBV6-6,.,.,14,TRBJ2-2,CASSYSGSSGELFF,TGTGCCAGCAGTTACTCAGGGAGTTCAGGGGAGCTGTTTTTT
TRBV6-5,TRBD2,.,15,TRBJ2-7,CASSATAGGHYEQYF,TGTGCCAGCAGCGCGACGGCGGGAGGGCACTACGAGCAGTACTTC
TRBV20-1,.,.,13,TRBJ2-7,CSASSYELHEQYF,TGCAGTGCCTCCTCCTACGAACTCCACGAGCAGTACTTC
TRBV6-5,TRBD1,once,15,TRBJ1-1,CTSSPQTGGPTEAFF,TGTACCAGCAGTCCCCAGACAGGGGGCCCCACCGAAGCTTTCTTT
TRBV29-1,.,once,10,TRBJ2-1,CSSYYNEQLF,TGCAGCTCCTACTACAATGAGCAATTATTC
TRBV11-2,.,.,15,TRBJ2-1,CTSSFENGGYNEQFF,TGTACCAGCAGCTTTGAGAACGGAGGTTACAATGAGCAGTTCTTC
TRBV11-1,TRBD1,.,15,TRBJ2-7,CTSSPRQGERYDQYF,TGTACCAGCAGCCCACGACAGGGGGAGCGATACGATCAGTACTTC
TRBV11-2,.,.,15,TRBJ2-1,CVSSLEGRSIGEQFF,TGTGTCAGCAGCTTAGAGGGAAGAAGTATTGGTGAGCAGTTCTTC
TRBV5-1,TRBD1,.,16,TRBJ2-2,CASSSGTGSYTWELFF,TGCGCCAGTAGCTCAGGGACAGGGTCGTACACCTGGGAGCTGTTTTTT
TRBV12-3/TRBV12-4,.,.,13,TRBJ2-7,CANGGISVCEQYF,TGTGCCAACGGCGGGATTAGCGTCTGCGAGCAGTACTTC
TRBV5-4,.,few,16,TRBJ2-2,CASGLSAGSHTGELFF,TGTGCCAGCGGCTTGTCAGCCGGGAGTCACACCGGGGAGCTGTTTTTT
TRBV4-1,.,many,12,TRBJ2-1,CASSQVKKEQFF,TGCGCCAGCAGCCAAGTGAAGAAAGAGCAGTTCTTC
TRBV7-8,TRBD1,many,16,TRBJ1-1,CASSLGTGGLDTEAFF,TGTGCCAGCAGCTTAGGGACAGGGGGGCTGGACACTGAAGCTTTCTTT
TRBV7-2,.,few,18,TRBJ2-2,CASSRLRTGLGGTGELFF,TGTGCCAGCAGCCGCCTCCGGACAGGACTAGGAGGGACCGGGGAGCTGTTTTTT
TRBV11-2,TRBD2,.,17,TRBJ2-1,CASSLCLVAGGPNDQFF,TGTGCCAGCAGCTTATGTTTGGTAGCGGGAGGGCCGAATGACCAGTTCTTC
TRBV6-6,TRBD2,once,16,TRBJ2-1,CASVIIAGGSDNEQFF,TGTGCCAGCGTTATAATAGCGGGAGGTTCCGACAATGAGCAGTTCTTC
TRBV20-1,.,few,18,TRBJ2-7,CSANRNRGRLADTYEQYF,TGCAGTGCTAACCGGAACAGGGGGAGGCTAGCGGATACCTACGAGCAGTACTTC
TRBV11-2,.,few,14,TRBJ2-1,CVSTLTPTGNEQFF,TGTGTTAGCACCCTGACCCCCACCGGCAATGAGCAGTTCTTC
TRBV6-1,.,.,14,TRBJ1-2,CASREGSEHYGYTF,TGTGCCAGCAGAGAAGGTTCTGAGCACTATGGCTACACCTTC
TRBV29-1,.,.,14,TRBJ2-5,CSVESRGAQETQYF,TGCAGCGTTGAGTCCCGAGGGGCCCAAGAGACCCAGTACTTC
TRBV5-8,TRBD1,.,16,TRBJ2-2,CANSLRDRGDTGELFF,TGTGCCAACAGCTTGAGGGACAGGGGGGACACCGGGGAGCTGTTTTTT
TRBV12-3/TRBV12-4,TRBD1,medium-sized,13,TRBJ2-5,CASSTDRARAQYF,TGTGCCAGCAGTACGGACAGGGCCAGGGCCCAGTACTTC
TRBV6-6,.,.,13,TRBJ2-3,CASSYNDSDTQYF,TGTGCCAGCAGTTACAATGATTCGGATACGCAGTATTTT
TRBV5-8,TRBD1,.,14,TRBJ1-5,CASDWDRVNQPQHF,TGTGCCAGCGACTGGGACAGGGTAAATCAGCCCCAGCATTTT
TRBV6-1,.,.,14,TRBJ2-1,CASIREETYKEQFF,TGTGCCAGCATCAGGGAGGAGACCTACAAGGAGCAGTTCTTC
TRBV29-1,.,.,15,TRBJ1-1,CSSGGGFDMNTEAFF,TGCAGCTCTGGGGGGGGGTTCGACATGAACACTGAAGCTTTCTTT
TRBV11-3,.,few,12,TRBJ2-1,CSSSVGYNEQFF,TGTTCCAGCAGTGTGGGCTACAATGAACAGTTCTTC
TRBV20-1,.,.,15,TRBJ2-1,CSARARVDPYNEQLF,TGCAGTGCTAGAGCTCGGGTAGACCCCTACAATGAGCAGCTCTTC
TRBV5-1,TRBD1,.,12,TRBJ2-5,CASGADRALKYF,TGCGCCAGCGGCGCTGACAGGGCCCTCAAGTACTTC
TRBV11-3,TRBD1,.,15,TRBJ2-7,CASSSGIGGSLEPYF,TGTGCCAGCAGCTCAGGGATAGGGGGCTCCCTCGAGCCGTACTTC
TRBV29-1,.,many,12,TRBJ1-1,CSVLGARTEAFF,TGCAGCGTACTGGGGGCTCGCACTGAAGCTTTCTTT
TRBV4-1,.,few,16,TRBJ1-1,CASRQDGREGGIEALF,TGCGCCAGCAGACAAGATGGTAGGGAAGGAGGAATTGAAGCTCTCTTT
TRBV6-6,.,medium-sized,13,TRBJ2-2,CASAIRGGGELFF,TGTGCCAGTGCGATTCGCGGTGGCGGGGAGCTGTTTTTT
TRBV20-1,.,.,17,TRBJ2-3,CSARGVGAPVSTDTQYF,TGCAGTGCTAGAGGGGTGGGAGCCCCAGTTAGCACAGATACGCAGTATTTT
TRBV7-9,TRBD1,many,15,TRBJ2-7,CASSFGQGDFHEQYF,TGTGCCAGCAGCTTCGGACAGGGGGATTTCCACGAGCAGTACTTC
TRBV6-5,TRBD1,.,15,TRBJ1-2,CASGYQQGRVGGYTF,TGTGCCAGCGGTTATCAACAGGGGCGGGTCGGTGGATACACCTTC
TRBV6-5,.,.,14,TRBJ1-6,CVSPIVGDNSPLHF,TGTGTCAGCCCGATAGTAGGGGATAATTCACCCCTCCACTTT
TRBV20-1,.,once,13,TRBJ2-7,CSARGHTNYEQYF,TGCAGTGCTAGAGGACACACCAACTACGAGCAGTACTTC
TRBV7-8,.,.,14,TRBJ2-7,CASSSSGDAYEQYF,TGTGCCAGCAGCTCCAGTGGCGATGCCTACGAGCAGTACTTC
TRBV11-2,TRBD2,medium-sized,15,TRBJ2-3,CASSLREGGADTQYF,TGTGCCAGCAGCTTGCGGGAGGGGGGCGCAGATACGCAGTATTTT
TRBV5-4,.,.,15,TRBJ1-1,CASSLITLGDSEAFF,TGTGCCAGCAGTTTGATTACTTTGGGTGACTCTGAAGCTTTCTTT
TRBV5-1,TRBD2,.,13,TRBJ2-3,CASTGTSWDTQYF,TGCGCCAGCACCGGGACTAGCTGGGATACGCAGTATTTC
TRBV30,TRBD1,.,18,TRBJ1-5,CAWSERDRFTSDGQPRHF,TGTGCCTGGAGTGAAAGGGACAGGTTTACAAGTGACGGTCAGCCCCGGCATTTT
TRBV11-2,.,once,14,TRBJ2-5,CASSLLPGGETQYF,TGTGCCAGCAGCTTACTTCCAGGTGGTGAGACCCAGTACTTC
TRBV2,.,.,13,TRBJ1-2,CASTRTWDVGYTF,TGTGCCAGCACCAGGACATGGGATGTTGGCTACACCTTC
TRBV11-1,.,.,13,TRBJ2-1,CASIFGMDDEQFF,TGTGCCAGCATCTTCGGCATGGACGATGAGCAGTTCTTC
TRBV30,TRBD1,many,15,TRBJ1-6,CAWKSEGQFNSPLHF,TGTGCCTGGAAGAGCGAGGGACAGTTTAATTCACCCCTCCACTTT
TRBV29-1,TRBD1,many,14,TRBJ1-1,CSVDRGLGYTEAFF,TGCAGCGTTGACAGGGGGCTAGGATACACTGAAGCTTTCTTT
TRBV11-2,.,.,13,TRBJ1-6,CISSLDPGSPLHF,TGTATCAGCAGCTTAGATCCGGGTTCACCCCTCCACTTT
TRBV29-1,.,many,13,TRBJ1-2,CSVGPGGGVGYTF,TGCAGCGTTGGCCCCGGAGGGGGGGTTGGCTACACCTTC
TRBV6-1,.,.,15,TRBJ2-7,CASSELGGSSYEQYF,TGTGCCAGTAGTGAACTTGGCGGCAGCTCCTACGAGCAGTACTTC
TRBV11-3,TRBD2,.,19,TRBJ2-3,CGSSPWTSGLTFQQDTQYF,TGTGGCAGCAGCCCCTGGACTAGCGGATTAACATTCCAACAGGATACGCAGTATTTT
TRBV7-8,TRBD1,.,17,TRBJ2-5,CASSLIIGQGAVETQYF,TGTGCCAGCAGCTTAATAATTGGGCAGGGGGCAGTAGAAACCCAGTACTTC
TRBV29-1,TRBD2,.,17,TRBJ2-1,CIVRQPGWREADNERFF,TGCATCGTTCGGCAGCCAGGGTGGCGGGAGGCTGACAATGAGCGGTTCTTC
TRBV11-2,.,.,11,TRBJ2-3,CAFGDLDTQFF,TGTGCTTTCGGGGATCTAGATACGCAGTTTTTT